The 23 T cell receptor beta chains in this list originate from one sample, sequenced in a study of cytomegalovirus exposure and HLA in healthy donors (TCRdb year 2017). The library came from the immunoSEQ multiplex PCR assay. A mixture of 60 forward primers for TCR Vbeta segments and 13 reverse primers for TCR Jbeta segments was used in the multiplex PCR. Held by TCRdb, this immuneACCESS table contains in-frame sequences only and omits some clones. Under half of the omission traces to an unresolved V gene where checked; the cause of the rest is unknown. A total of about 190,000 clones appear in this sample, 60% to 80% of them only once. 2.5% to 4% of the sample is in the top ten clones. Sequenced sample: PBMCs. These receptors were collected from a woman in her twenties or thirties in good health and CMV-seropositive.

V is TRBV11-2 and J is TRBJ1-3; D gene unclear. The ends were cut back, 6 bases at V and 7 bases at J, with 10 bases in the middle. Germline V gene sequence: CDR1 SGHAT, CDR2 FQNNGV. The CDR3 has 12 residues. This CDR3 is CASSNPGNTIYF. CDR3 nucleotide sequence: TGTGCCAGCAGTAACCCCGGGAACACCATATATTTT.

The V gene is TRBV19, the J gene TRBJ2-3, with D hard to call. V was clipped by 3 bases and J by 0 bases, with 16 bases between them. Germline V gene data show CDR1 as LNHDA and CDR2 as SQIVND (reference sequence). This CDR3 is 17 amino acids long. CDR3: CASSIGPRRSSTDTQYF. Here the CDR3 DNA reads TGTGCCAGTAGTATCGGTCCGCGGAGATCTAGCACAGATACGCAGTATTTT.

As regards this clone: Its ends do not fully match the called genes, so a read error is possible. The J gene is TRBJ2-7, the V gene TRBV6-1; 7 bases map to TRBD1. Germline lookup yields CDR1 MNHNS and CDR2 SASEGT. The CDR3 runs to 11 residues. In DNA form, the CDR3 reads TGTGCCAGCAGTGAAGGTATAGGGGGCGCCTTC. Its translation is CASSEGIGGAF.

This rearrangement joins TRBV27 to TRBJ2-1, with 12 bases fitting TRBD2. V was pared by 5 bases and J by 9 bases, with 11 bases of the junction left unmatched. Germline CDR1 reads MNHEY; CDR2 reads SMNVEV (reference sequence). CDR3 length equals 16 residues. CDR3 DNA: TGTGCCAGCAGTCCGCGACTAGCGGGAGTTCGCTTTGAGCAGTTCTTC. It encodes CASSPRLAGVRFEQFF.

This clone was seen once. The V call is TRBV9, the J call TRBJ2-1, with D unclear. Trimming removed 2 bases at V and 6 bases at J, with 3 bases between. Germline V gene sequence: CDR1 SGDLS, CDR2 YYNGEE. The CDR3 contains 11 residues. DNA of the CDR3: TGTGCCAGCAGCGTTAGCAATGAGCAGTTCTTC. Translating it yields CASSVSNEQFF.

This sequence joins TRBV5-1 and TRBJ2-7, with 8 bases fitting TRBD2. Germline CDR1 and CDR2: SGHRS and YFSETQ. There are 15 residues in the CDR3. With V trimmed by 3 bases and J by 5 bases, 10 bases remained unmatched. This chain's CDR3 is CASSSRGAGVNEQYF. Written as DNA, the CDR3 is TGCGCCAGCAGCTCCAGGGGAGCGGGAGTGAACGAGCAGTACTTC.

The rearrangement joins TRBV28 to TRBJ1-2; D uncertain. Germline V gene sequence: CDR1 MDHEN, CDR2 SYDVKM. Trimming removed 6 bases from V and 7 bases from J, with 18 bases in between. The CDR3 covers 14 residues. CDR3 coding DNA: TGTGCCAGCAGCTCCGGTCGGGGTCTCCTTGGCTACACCTTC. It yields the protein CASSSGRGLLGYTF.

The chain carries TRBV27 and TRBJ2-3, with D possibly TRBD2 on 6 matching bases. From germline, CDR1 is MNHEY and CDR2 SMNVEV (reference sequence). Deletions cut 6 bases from V and 0 bases from J, with 19 bases between. The CDR3 loop spans 17 amino acids. The CDR3 DNA is TGTGCCAGCAGACCACCCAACGTACTAGCTAGCACAGATACGCAGTATTTT. As protein: CASRPPNVLASTDTQYF.

The rearrangement joins TRBV10-1 to TRBJ2-5, with 9 positions matching TRBD2. V shed 4 bases and J 5 bases; nucleotides not matched to a gene: 2. The germline CDR1 and CDR2 sequences are WNHNN and SYGVQD (reference sequence). The CDR3 covers 13 residues. The CDR3 spells CASSGSGRETQYF. The CDR3 DNA sequence: TGCGCCAGCAGTGGAAGCGGGAGGGAGACCCAGTACTTC.

The chain uses TRBV7-9 and TRBJ2-1, with D perhaps matching TRBD2 (6 bases). V was shortened by 0 bases and J by 4 bases, with 10 bases between the two germline ends. Germline values: CDR1 SEHNR, CDR2 FQNEAQ (reference sequence). This CDR3 region has 15 residues. The CDR3 is CASSLARGGYNEQFF. CDR3 nucleotides: TGTGCCAGCAGCTTAGCGCGGGGCGGTTACAATGAGCAGTTCTTC.

V usage is TRBV15 and J usage is TRBJ1-1; D is ambiguous. Deletions cut 3 bases from V and 5 bases from J, with 7 bases between. Per germline, CDR1 LNHNV and CDR2 YYDKDF (reference sequence). This CDR3 is built from 12 residues. This CDR3 is CATSSGITEAFF. The CDR3 region has the DNA TGTGCCACCAGCAGCGGTATTACTGAAGCTTTCTTT.

The rearrangement uses TRBV9 and TRBJ2-1; 8 bases are a match to TRBD1. The length of the CDR3 is 13 residues. V shed 3 bases, J shed 8 bases, and the junction held 4 bases outside the gene matches. Germline V lookup: CDR1 SGDLS, CDR2 YYNGEE. The CDR3 DNA reads as TGTGCCAGCAGCGGACAGGGGAGCGATGAGCAGTTCTTC. Translated, it gives CASSGQGSDEQFF.

The chain joins TRBV11-2 to TRBJ2-7; D remains ambiguous. The germline V and J ends were trimmed by 0 bases and 2 bases, with 8 bases remaining between them. Looked up from germline, CDR1 is SGHAT and CDR2 is FQNNGV. The CDR3 length is 14 residues. As DNA, the CDR3 is TGTGCCAGCAGCTTAGATTCGGTTGCCTACGAGCAGTACTTC. Translation gives CASSLDSVAYEQYF.

The CDR3 sequence is CASSTKDRRRTSTEAFF. The CDR3 region has the DNA TGTGCCAGCAGCACCAAGGACAGACGGAGGACAAGTACTGAAGCTTTCTTT. V usage is TRBV28 and J usage is TRBJ1-1, with D possibly matching TRBD1 (6 bases). Germline V CDR1 and CDR2: MDHEN, SYDVKM. The V end lost 6 bases, the J end lost 5 bases, and 25 bases lay between the germline ends. The CDR3 sequence is 17 residues long.

The J gene is TRBJ1-4, the V gene TRBV11-2; D remains ambiguous. Germline CDR1 SGHAT, CDR2 FQNNGV. This CDR3 region has 16 residues. V lost 1 base and J 8 bases, leaving 17 bases between the germline ends. CDR3 nucleotides: TGTGCCAGCAGCTTAGTCGGTGGCGGTTTATCCGAAAAACTGTTTTTT. Protein product: CASSLVGGGLSEKLFF.

This rearrangement joins TRBV29-1 to TRBJ1-2; 8 positions agree with TRBD1. Germline V lookup: CDR1 SQVTM, CDR2 ANQGSEA. The J segment lost 1 base and the V segment lost 6 bases, leaving 7 bases of the junction unmatched. This CDR3 has 14 residues. This chain's CDR3 is CSVLGQGLNYGYTF. As DNA, the CDR3 is TGCAGCGTCCTAGGACAGGGACTTAACTATGGCTACACCTTC.

This rearrangement joins TRBV4-1 to TRBJ2-3; tentatively, D is TRBD1 (5 bases). Germline lookup yields CDR1 MGHRA and CDR2 YSYEKL. This CDR3 contains 16 residues. The V end was cut by 0 bases, the J end by 0 bases, with 10 bases between. The CDR3 protein is CASSQERQPSTDTQYF. CDR3 DNA sequence: TGCGCCAGCAGCCAAGAAAGACAGCCTAGCACAGATACGCAGTATTTT.

This clone appeared many times. The chain has TRBV25-1 and TRBJ2-2; D might be TRBD1 (5 bases). V was cut by 10 bases and J by 3 bases, with 15 bases left in between. Per the germline V gene, CDR1 is MGHDK and CDR2 is SYGVNS. This CDR3 region has 14 residues. CDR3 sequence reads: CATEGDADTGELFF. DNA of the CDR3: TGTGCCACGGAAGGGGATGCGGACACCGGGGAGCTGTTTTTT. Variable domain in full (rest from reference TRBV25-1 and TRBJ2-2): EADIYQTPRYLVIGTGKKITLECSQTMGHDKMYWYQQDPGMELHLIHYSYGVNSTEKGDLSSESTVSRIRTEHFPLTLESARPSHTSQYLCATEGDADTGELFFGEGSRLTVL.

This sequence joins TRBV27 and TRBJ2-7; D is possibly TRBD1 (6 bases). Germline loops: CDR1 MNHEY, CDR2 SMNVEV (reference sequence). The V gene lost 7 bases and the J gene lost 3 bases, with 13 bases spanning the gap. This CDR3 is built from 13 residues. CDR3 residues: CASTPGGLYEQYF. In nucleotides, the CDR3 is TGTGCCAGCACTCCTGGGGGCCTCTACGAGCAGTACTTC.

This sequence joins TRBV28 and TRBJ1-2; perhaps TRBD1 as D (5 bases). Germline lookup yields CDR1 MDHEN and CDR2 SYDVKM. Deletions cut 4 bases from V and 4 bases from J, with 13 bases between. The length of the CDR3 is 14 residues. CDR3 nucleotide sequence: TGTGCCAGCAGTTGGACACAGGCATTCTATGGCTACACCTTC. Translated, it gives CASSWTQAFYGYTF.

The rearrangement uses TRBV6-1 and TRBJ2-7; TRBD1 is a possible D gene (5 bases). V dropped 0 bases and J dropped 0 bases, with 15 bases sitting between them. The CDR3 length is 17 residues. Looked up from germline, CDR1 is MNHNS and CDR2 is SASEGT. CDR3 DNA: TGTGCCAGCAGTGAAGCCTGGGGCGTACCGAGCTCCTACGAGCAGTACTTC. Its translation: CASSEAWGVPSSYEQYF.

V usage is TRBV27 and J usage is TRBJ2-2, with 7 bases fitting TRBD1. CDR1 is MNHEY, CDR2 SMNVEV, per germline (reference sequence). J was trimmed by 5 bases and V by 6 bases; bases with no gene match: 9. The length of the CDR3 is 15 residues. This CDR3 is CASRADRVSTGELFF. CDR3 coding DNA: TGTGCCAGCAGAGCCGACAGGGTCTCAACCGGGGAGCTGTTTTTT.

The V and J genes are TRBV28 and TRBJ1-1; D remains unclear. The V end lost 5 bases, the J end lost 1 base, and 11 bases lay between the germline ends. Germline CDR1 MDHEN, CDR2 SYDVKM. This CDR3 has 14 residues. The CDR3 sequence: CASSNGPKNTEAFF. The CDR3 region has the DNA TGTGCCAGCAGTAATGGCCCGAAGAACACTGAAGCTTTCTTT.